This TCR beta chain was captured by sequencing in a study of T cells in Graves' hyperthyroidism and ophthalmopathy. Amplification targeted TCR beta CDR3 regions from RNA transcripts. The HTBI set primed first-round TCR CDR3 RT-PCR. From the multiplex PCR reads, TCRdb called clonotypes with MiXCR, one entry per CDR3 protein. The table lists more than 650,000 distinct CDR3 sequences, approximately 15% of them singletons. This clonotype was counted at least ten times. The sequence was obtained from a woman aged 18-29 years with Graves' hyperthyroidism. Sequenced material: blood.

The CDR3 bases are TGTGCCAGCAGCTTAGGATACAAGACAAGATCCTACGAGCAGTACTTC. Protein: CASSLGYKTRSYEQYF. The gene calls are TRBV7-8 and TRBJ2-7; D is unclear. Germline loops: CDR1 SGHVS, CDR2 FQNEAQ. Trimming stripped 1 base from V and 1 base from J, with 14 bases between. CDR3 length: 16 amino acids. Filled out from reference TRBV7-8 and TRBJ2-7, the complete variable domain reads GAGVSQSPRYKVAKRGQDVALRCDPISGHVSLFWYQQALGQGPEFLTYFQNEAQLDKSGLPSDRFFAERPEGSVSTLKIQRTQQEDSAVYLCASSLGYKTRSYEQYFGPGTRLTVT.